A single sample gave rise to the 24 T cell receptor beta chains below, sequenced in a study of cytomegalovirus exposure and HLA in healthy donors. The repertoire was sequenced with immunoSEQ multiplex PCR; TCRdb's copy has only in-frame clones and lacks some. The table shows around 300,000 clones, with more than 75% occurring only once. What was sequenced was PBMCs. The receptors stem from a young woman in good health and CMV-seronegative.

This clone was counted a single time. The chain combines TRBV6-5 with TRBJ2-7; 7 nucleotides agree with TRBD2. The V gene end was trimmed by 0 bases and the J gene end by 2 bases; junction bases not matched to a gene: 4. Germline V gene data show CDR1 as MNHEY and CDR2 as SVGAGI. CDR3 length equals 15 residues. This chain's CDR3 is CASSYSPSGTYEQYF. The DNA of the CDR3 is TGTGCCAGCAGTTACTCCCCTAGCGGAACCTACGAGCAGTACTTC.

On this clone itself: The sample carries other DNA sequences with the same CDR3. This chain links TRBV5-1 with TRBJ2-7, with 8 bases that match TRBD2. There are 13 residues in the CDR3. Looked up from germline, CDR1 is SGHRS and CDR2 is YFSETQ. V shed 5 bases, J shed 4 bases, and the junction held 5 bases outside the gene matches. The CDR3 nucleotides read TGCGCCAGCAGGGCGGGGGGTTTTTACGAGCAGTACTTC. Amino acid sequence: CASRAGGFYEQYF.

V and J are TRBV5-1 and TRBJ2-3; tentative D call: TRBD1 (5 bases). Germline V gene data show CDR1 as SGHRS and CDR2 as YFSETQ. V was trimmed by 0 bases and J by 3 bases, leaving 11 bases between them. This CDR3 is built from 15 residues. Written as DNA, the CDR3 is TGCGCCAGCAGCTTGGTCGACAGTTCTACAGATACGCAGTATTTT. Amino acid sequence: CASSLVDSSTDTQYF.

The rearrangement uses TRBV7-8 and TRBJ2-7, with TRBD1 identical over 10 bases. With 5 bases clipped from V and 1 base from J, the junction kept 5 bases outside the gene matches. This CDR3 is built from 15 residues. CDR1 is SGHVS, CDR2 FQNEAQ, per germline. The CDR3 sequence is CASSPDRGHSYEQYF. The CDR3 region has the DNA TGTGCCAGCAGCCCCGACAGGGGGCATTCCTACGAGCAGTACTTC.

This clone was recorded once. The gene calls are TRBV6-1 and TRBJ2-2, with a possible D match to TRBD2 (6 bases). CDR3 length: 15 amino acids. Germline CDR1 MNHNS, CDR2 SASEGT. The V and J ends lost 11 bases and 1 base respectively, with 17 bases between them. The CDR3 DNA follows: TGTGCCTGTCGACCGGGACTCCTGAACACCGGGGAGCTGTTTTTT. Its protein product is CACRPGLLNTGELFF.

This chain connects TRBV5-8 to TRBJ1-1; D is unresolved. The CDR3 contains 12 residues. The ends were cut back, 2 bases at V and 5 bases at J, with 7 bases in the middle. CDR1 is SGHTS, CDR2 YDEGEE, per germline. The CDR3 region is CASSFGATEAFF. DNA of the CDR3: TGTGCCAGCAGCTTTGGAGCAACTGAAGCTTTCTTT.

J is TRBJ2-1 and V is TRBV7-9, with 9 nucleotides matching TRBD2. CDR1 SEHNR and CDR2 FQNEAQ come from the germline V gene (reference sequence). V was pared by 5 bases and J by 8 bases, with 10 bases of the junction left unmatched. This CDR3 is built from 15 residues. The CDR3 DNA is TGTGCCAGCAGCCGCGGACTAGCGAAGGGGGATGAGCAGTTCTTC. Amino acids: CASSRGLAKGDEQFF. Looking up the rest from reference TRBV7-9 and TRBJ2-1 gives the full variable domain: DTGVSQNPRHKITKRGQNVTFRCDPISEHNRLYWYRQTLGQGPEFLTYFQNEAQLEKSRLLSDRFSAERPKGSFSTLEIQRTEQGDSAMYLCASSRGLAKGDEQFFGPGTRLTVL.

The chain couples TRBV6-5 to TRBJ2-3; weak D call: TRBD1 (6 bases). The CDR3 contains 15 residues. CDR1 is MNHEY, CDR2 SVGAGI, per germline. The V end was cut by 6 bases, the J end by 5 bases, with 18 bases between. The CDR3 DNA is TGTGCCAGCAGCGAGACAGGAGGCCGGGGAGATACGCAGTATTTT. Its protein product is CASSETGGRGDTQYF.

This chain connects TRBV27 to TRBJ2-5; TRBD2 is a possible D gene (5 bases). Trimming stripped 2 bases from V and 1 base from J, with 8 bases between. CDR1 MNHEY and CDR2 SMNVEV come from the germline V gene (reference sequence). CDR3 size: 14 residues. Here the CDR3 DNA reads TGTGCCAGCAGTTTAATTGCGGGCCAAGAGACCCAGTACTTC. Translating gives CASSLIAGQETQYF.

This chain links TRBV19 with TRBJ2-7; a possible D gene is TRBD2 (6 bases). The V and J ends lost 4 bases and 0 bases respectively, with 16 bases between them. CDR1 is LNHDA, CDR2 SQIVND, per germline (reference sequence). The CDR3 totals 16 residues. CDR3 sequence: CASSTGLPHSSYEQYF. CDR3 DNA sequence: TGTGCCAGTAGTACGGGACTGCCGCATAGCTCCTACGAGCAGTACTTC.

This chain uses TRBV5-1 with TRBJ1-1, with TRBD1 matching over 7 bases. Trimming took 0 bases from V and 4 from J; bases not matched to a gene: 12. The germline V gene encodes CDR1 SGHRS and CDR2 YFSETQ. The CDR3 runs to 17 residues. CDR3: CASSLAQGLRGTTEAFF. CDR3 nucleotides: TGCGCCAGCAGCTTGGCACAGGGGCTAAGAGGCACCACTGAAGCTTTCTTT.

V gene TRBV18 combines with J gene TRBJ2-7, with TRBD1 matching over 9 bases. The germline gives CDR1 KGHSH, CDR2 LQKENI. CDR3 length: 14 amino acids. Trimming cost V 4 bases and J 4 bases; bases outside gene matches: 5. The CDR3 DNA follows: TGTGCCAGCTCACAGGGGACAGGGATTTACGAGCAGTACTTC. Translating gives CASSQGTGIYEQYF.

The V call is TRBV27, the J call TRBJ2-7; TRBD2 agrees at 12 bases. The V segment lost 5 bases and the J segment 0 bases; nucleotides outside the gene matches: 2. Germline assignment: CDR1 MNHEY and CDR2 SMNVEV (reference sequence). The CDR3 contains 15 residues. For the CDR3, the DNA is TGTGCCAGCAGTAAGACTAGCGGGAGCTCCTACGAGCAGTACTTC. This translates into CASSKTSGSSYEQYF.

V usage is TRBV2 and J usage is TRBJ2-1; TRBD2 agrees at 7 bases. Germline V gives CDR1 SNHLY, CDR2 FYNNEI. CDR3 size: 14 residues. V lost 4 bases to trimming and J lost 6 bases; unmatched junction nucleotides: 6. In DNA form, the CDR3 reads TGTGCCAGCAGTGTGTTCTTAGCGGGCAATGAGCAGTTCTTC. Protein: CASSVFLAGNEQFF.

This chain links TRBV2 with TRBJ2-1, with D possibly TRBD1 on 6 matching bases. This CDR3 region has 15 residues. Germline-derived CDR1 and CDR2 are SNHLY and FYNNEI. V was cut by 2 bases and J by 7 bases, with 15 bases left in between. As DNA, the CDR3 is TGTGCCAGCAGTGAAAGTGGGAGTAGGGGGAATGAGCAGTTCTTC. It codes for CASSESGSRGNEQFF.

The chain employs TRBV29-1 and TRBJ2-3; 9 positions match TRBD2. CDR1 SQVTM and CDR2 ANQGSEA come from the germline V gene. The CDR3 runs to 15 residues. V shed 2 bases and J 5 bases; nucleotides not matched to a gene: 8. This CDR3 is CSVERASGVGDTQYF. CDR3 bases: TGCAGCGTTGAACGGGCTAGCGGGGTAGGAGATACGCAGTATTTT.

This chain connects TRBV28 to TRBJ2-1, with 8 bases aligning to TRBD2. The CDR3 loop spans 15 amino acids. V lost 6 bases, J lost 2 bases, and 6 bases stayed unmatched. Germline CDR1 reads MDHEN; CDR2 reads SYDVKM. The CDR3 is CASRGAGVPYNEQFF. CDR3 sequence (DNA): TGTGCCAGCAGGGGAGCGGGAGTCCCCTACAATGAGCAGTTCTTC.

The V gene is TRBV6-1, the J gene TRBJ2-1; D may be TRBD2 (6 bases). V lost 4 bases, J lost 0 bases, and 13 bases lay in between. The germline gives CDR1 MNHNS, CDR2 SASEGT. The CDR3 is 16 amino acids. The CDR3 spells CASSALGRSSYNEQFF. The CDR3 bases are TGTGCCAGCAGTGCTTTAGGGAGGAGCTCCTACAATGAGCAGTTCTTC.

The gene calls are TRBV12-5 and TRBJ1-1, with D unresolved. V gave up 6 bases and J gave up 4 bases, with 9 bases separating them. The CDR3 covers 12 residues. CDR1 and CDR2 (germline): LGHNT, FRNRAP. The CDR3: CASGTEPTEAFF. For the CDR3, the DNA is TGTGCTAGTGGCACAGAGCCCACTGAAGCTTTCTTT.

The rearrangement links TRBV10-2 to TRBJ2-3; 8 bases align to TRBD2. Germline lookup yields CDR1 WSHSY and CDR2 SAAADI. The J segment lost 8 bases and the V segment lost 0 bases, leaving 10 bases of the junction unmatched. This CDR3 has 16 residues. CDR3 region: CASSESLRTSFSTQYF. The CDR3 nucleotides are TGCGCCAGCAGTGAGTCATTGAGGACTAGCTTTAGTACGCAGTATTTT.

The genes are TRBV6-4 and TRBJ1-4; 8 nucleotides agree with TRBD1. This CDR3 has 20 residues. V gave up 8 bases and J gave up 10 bases; unmatched junction bases: 30. The germline gives CDR1 MRHNA, CDR2 SNTAGT. The CDR3 reads CASRPPYERQGSPPSGKLFF. In nucleotides, the CDR3 is TGTGCCAGCCGGCCTCCCTACGAAAGACAGGGGAGTCCGCCGTCGGGAAAACTGTTTTTT.

The chain recombines TRBV28 with TRBJ2-3; tentative D call: TRBD2 (6 bases). V was pared by 6 bases and J by 6 bases, with 19 bases between. CDR3 length equals 15 residues. CDR1 MDHEN and CDR2 SYDVKM come from the germline V gene. The CDR3 loop is CASSPIAAPVDTQYF. The CDR3 nucleotides are TGTGCCAGCAGCCCTATAGCGGCACCCGTGGATACGCAGTATTTT.

V is TRBV11-2 and J is TRBJ1-1, with D possibly being TRBD1 (5 bases). Germline CDR1 is SGHAT and CDR2 is FQNNGV. Trimming pared 5 bases from V and 10 bases from J, leaving 23 bases between. CDR3 length equals 15 residues. CDR3 DNA: TGTGCCAGCAGCCGAACCCCGATTCAGGGTTACAGAGCTTTCTTT. Residues: CASSRTPIQGYRAFF.

DNA for the CDR3: TGTGCCAGCAGCGTAGGTCCAGGGGAGGAGCAGTACTTC. Translating it yields CASSVGPGEEQYF. V is TRBV9 and J is TRBJ2-7; tentatively, D is TRBD1 (6 bases). Trimming stripped 0 bases from V and 7 bases from J, with 11 bases between. The V gene's germline CDR1 is SGDLS and CDR2 YYNGEE. There are 13 residues in the CDR3.